The entry below gives a single TCR beta chain sequence along with its context. The data stem from a study of blood T cell repertoires in COVID-19. Study-level information: The study drew acute and convalescent COVID-19 samples from the United States, Italy and Spain. T cells, B-cell-depleted T cells, or PBMCs supplied cDNA or gDNA.

The germline V gene has CDR1 KGHDR and CDR2 SFDVKD. The CDR3 runs to 13 residues. V was clipped by 4 bases and J by 13 bases; unmatched bases: 11. Original data processing: Amplifying reference gene primers gave estimates of nucleated cell counts. The table came from immunoSEQ multiplex PCR; TCRdb's copy has only in-frame clones and leaves some out. Clone size and V and J calls were adopted from that table, with D and trimming inferred from the DNA. The table has some 140,000 clones, roughly 80% seen once. V is TRBV24-1 and J is TRBJ1-2; TRBD1 aligns across 7 bases. This sequence originates from a woman older than 75 with acute or convalescent COVID-19. The sample comprised peripheral blood. The CDR3 nucleotides are TGTGCCACCAGTGACTCCCGGACAGGCCTTGGCACCTTC. It is translated as CATSDSRTGLGTF.